The rows below give T cell receptor beta chains drawn from one sample of a study of chemoradiotherapy in HPV16-positive cancers. Repertoires were generated with immunoSEQ multiplex PCR, while TCRdb's copy carries only in-frame clones and drops some. The table records some 34,000 clones, 86% of them present only once. This specimen consisted of blood, obtained from a patient who underwent chemoradiotherapy. The receptor set was obtained from a human donor with HPV-associated anogenital cancer. CDR3s include the opening cysteine and the closing phenylalanine or tryptophan. D genes are given only for firm matches. Expanded clones get a size class; other rows say once, few or many, or leave the size out.

TRBJ2-7	TRBV13	-	-	CASSVQGDYEQYF	TGTGCCAGCAGCGTACAAGGGGATTACGAGCAGTACTTC
TRBJ1-4	TRBV28	-	-	CASVTFNGGGKLFF	TGTGCCAGCGTAACTTTTAACGGGGGGGGAAAACTGTTTTTT
TRBJ1-2	TRBV7-9	once	-	CASSSYRTEHYGYTF	TGTGCCAGCAGCTCCTATCGAACAGAGCACTATGGCTACACCTTC
TRBJ2-3	TRBV5-8	-	TRBD2	CASSLELAGGWSKSTDTQYF	TGTGCCAGCAGCTTGGAACTAGCGGGGGGGTGGTCCAAAAGCACAGATACGCAGTATTTT
TRBJ2-3	TRBV5-1	-	TRBD1	CASSLDRTGSPQYF	TGCGCCAGCAGCTTGGATAGGACAGGGTCCCCTCAGTATTTT
TRBJ1-1	TRBV2	-	-	CASQWELSEAFF	TGTGCCTCACAGTGGGAACTCTCTGAAGCTTTCTTT
TRBJ2-1	TRBV7-2	-	-	CASVPRPGGNEQFF	TGTGCCAGCGTACCGAGACCCGGCGGTAATGAGCAGTTCTTC
TRBJ2-1	TRBV19	-	-	CASSIVVGGREQFF	TGTGCCAGTAGTATAGTAGTAGGGGGTCGGGAGCAGTTCTTC
TRBJ2-1	TRBV11-1	-	TRBD2	CASSLTGGLGNEQFF	TGTGCCAGCAGCCTAACGGGGGGGCTGGGCAACGAGCAGTTCTTC
TRBJ2-5	TRBV5-5	once	-	CASSNWTVQETQYF	TGTGCCAGCAGCAATTGGACAGTCCAAGAGACCCAGTACTTC
TRBJ2-1	TRBV2	-	TRBD2	CASSVRTRYEQFF	TGTGCCAGCAGTGTTAGGACTAGATATGAGCAGTTCTTC
TRBJ1-3	TRBV18	few	-	CASSPPNSFDGNTIYF	TGTGCCAGCTCACCACCTAACAGTTTCGATGGAAACACCATATATTTT
TRBJ1-6	TRBV28	-	-	CASSPGAGYAYNSPLHF	TGTGCCAGCAGTCCGGGGGCAGGGTACGCCTATAATTCACCCCTCCACTTT
TRBJ1-2	TRBV10-2	-	-	CASSGADYGYTF	TGCGCCAGCAGTGGTGCAGACTATGGCTACACCTTC
TRBJ2-5	TRBV7-8	-	-	CATSDTRETQYF	TGTGCCACCAGCGATACCAGGGAGACCCAGTACTTC
TRBJ1-2	TRBV6-5	-	-	CASSYSNFGQNYGYTF	TGTGCCAGCAGTTACTCAAATTTTGGCCAGAACTATGGCTACACCTTC
TRBJ1-4	TRBV4-2	-	-	CASSQDRQASNEKLFF	TGTGCCAGCAGCCAAGATCGCCAGGCTTCTAATGAAAAACTGTTTTTT
TRBJ2-5	TRBV7-2	-	TRBD1	CASSRTGDRDETQYF	TGTGCCAGCAGCAGGACAGGAGACAGGGATGAGACCCAGTACTTC
TRBJ1-5	TRBV2	-	-	CASSDSYSNQPQHF	TGTGCCAGCAGCGACAGCTATAGCAATCAGCCCCAGCATTTT
TRBJ2-1	TRBV11-3	-	-	CASSYQGSDNEQFF	TGTGCCAGCAGCTATCAGGGTTCGGACAATGAGCAGTTCTTC
TRBJ2-2	TRBV13	-	TRBD2	CASSLRLAGGTGELFF	TGTGCCAGCAGCTTACGACTAGCGGGGGGAACCGGGGAGCTGTTTTTT
TRBJ2-3	TRBV18	-	-	CASSLDGGERVVDTQYF	TGTGCCAGCTCACTCGACGGGGGTGAGCGAGTGGTGGATACGCAGTATTTT
TRBJ2-5	TRBV5-1	-	-	CASSKTTQGGTQYF	TGCGCCAGCAGCAAGACGACCCAGGGAGGGACCCAGTACTTC
TRBJ2-7	TRBV27	-	TRBD1	CASSLRDRDYEQYF	TGTGCCAGCAGTTTGAGGGACAGGGACTACGAGCAGTACTTC
TRBJ1-5	TRBV5-1	-	TRBD1	CASSLGQAGQPQHF	TGCGCCAGCAGCTTAGGACAGGCGGGACAGCCCCAGCATTTT
TRBJ2-7	TRBV10-3	-	TRBD1	CAINRQGSSSYEQYF	TGTGCCATCAATAGACAGGGGTCAAGCTCCTACGAGCAGTACTTC
TRBJ1-2	TRBV6-6	-	-	CASSPGANYGYTF	TGTGCCAGCAGCCCAGGGGCGAACTATGGCTACACCTTC
TRBJ2-1	TRBV5-1	once	TRBD2	CASSLRAGGSDEQFF	TGCGCCAGCAGCTTGCGAGCGGGGGGTTCGGATGAGCAGTTCTTC
TRBJ2-7	TRBV2	few	-	CASSVGTGDYEQYF	TGTGCCAGCAGTGTTGGGACCGGGGACTACGAGCAGTACTTC
TRBJ2-7	TRBV5-1	-	-	CASSLETGSSYEQYF	TGCGCCAGCAGCTTGGAGACGGGGTCATCCTACGAGCAGTACTTC
TRBJ1-1	TRBV5-1	-	-	CASSLGPTANTEAFF	TGCGCCAGCAGCTTGGGGCCGACAGCGAACACTGAAGCTTTCTTT
TRBJ2-3	TRBV28	-	TRBD2	CASSSQRGGFTDTQYF	TGTGCCAGCAGTTCCCAGCGGGGGGGCTTTACAGATACGCAGTATTTT
TRBJ2-7	TRBV5-1	-	-	CASSLTGFREQYF	TGCGCCAGCAGCTTAACAGGGTTTCGCGAGCAGTACTTC
TRBJ1-4	TRBV18	-	TRBD1	CASSPRQGSTNEKLFF	TGTGCCAGCTCACCCCGACAGGGATCAACTAATGAAAAACTGTTTTTT
TRBJ1-2	TRBV6-5	few	-	CASSYDMEANYGYTF	TGTGCCAGCAGTTATGACATGGAAGCAAACTATGGCTACACCTTC
TRBJ1-4	TRBV27	-	-	CASSLVGPSNEKLFF	TGTGCCAGCAGTCTAGTGGGCCCCTCTAATGAAAAACTGTTTTTT
TRBJ2-1	TRBV2	-	-	CASSEPLVVEQFF	TGTGCCAGCAGTGAACCCCTGGTGGTCGAGCAGTTCTTC
TRBJ1-5	TRBV19	-	-	CARLVKDGQPQHF	TGTGCCAGGTTAGTCAAAGACGGGCAGCCCCAGCATTTT
TRBJ1-4	TRBV5-6	once	-	CASSLIGGEKLFF	TGTGCCAGCAGCTTAATCGGGGGTGAAAAACTGTTTTTT
TRBJ2-1	TRBV7-3	once	-	CASSPQGRSSYNEQFF	TGTGCCAGCAGCCCACAGGGCCGGAGCTCCTACAATGAGCAGTTCTTC
TRBJ2-3	TRBV7-9	-	-	CASSFLRTDTQYF	TGTGCCAGCAGCTTTCTACGCACAGATACGCAGTATTTT
TRBJ2-1	TRBV28	-	-	CASSIGGLNEQFF	TGTGCCAGCAGTATAGGGGGACTCAATGAGCAGTTCTTC
TRBJ1-4	TRBV5-6	-	-	CASSRQMTNEKLFF	TGTGCCAGCAGCCGACAGATGACTAATGAAAAACTGTTTTTT
TRBJ2-7	TRBV19	-	-	CASRARGSSYEQYF	TGTGCCAGTAGGGCGCGGGGCAGCTCCTACGAGCAGTACTTC
TRBJ1-4	TRBV28	-	-	CASSFEGLATNEKLFF	TGTGCCAGCAGTTTTGAGGGCCTGGCAACTAATGAAAAACTGTTTTTT
TRBJ2-5	TRBV19	-	TRBD1	CATIDRGLGETQYF	TGTGCCACGATCGACAGGGGGCTCGGGGAGACCCAGTACTTC
TRBJ2-5	TRBV29-1	-	-	CSVPDVRETQYF	TGCAGCGTTCCCGACGTCAGAGAGACCCAGTACTTC